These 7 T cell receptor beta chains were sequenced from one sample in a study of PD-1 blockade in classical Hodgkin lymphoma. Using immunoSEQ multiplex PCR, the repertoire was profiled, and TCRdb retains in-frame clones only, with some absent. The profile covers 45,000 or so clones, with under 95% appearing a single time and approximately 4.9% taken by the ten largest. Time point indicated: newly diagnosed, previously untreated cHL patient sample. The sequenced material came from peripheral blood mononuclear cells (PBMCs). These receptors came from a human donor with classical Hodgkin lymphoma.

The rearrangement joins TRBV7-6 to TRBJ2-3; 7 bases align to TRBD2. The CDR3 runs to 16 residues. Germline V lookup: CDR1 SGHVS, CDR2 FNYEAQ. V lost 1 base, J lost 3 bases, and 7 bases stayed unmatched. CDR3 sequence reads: CASSLGGRAVTDTQYF. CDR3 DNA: TGTGCCAGCAGCTTAGGAGGGAGGGCCGTGACAGATACGCAGTATTTT.

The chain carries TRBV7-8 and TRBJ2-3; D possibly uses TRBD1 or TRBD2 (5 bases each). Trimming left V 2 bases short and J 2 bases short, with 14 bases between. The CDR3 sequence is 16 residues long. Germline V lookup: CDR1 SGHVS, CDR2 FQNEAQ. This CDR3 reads CASSLLWGIDTDTQYF. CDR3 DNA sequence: TGTGCCAGCAGCTTATTGTGGGGGATTGACACAGATACGCAGTATTTT.

This chain's CDR3 is CASSLVLESRTNEKLFF. Here the CDR3 DNA reads TGTGCCAGCAGTTTAGTTCTGGAATCGCGGACTAATGAAAAACTGTTTTTT. The chain uses TRBV28 and TRBJ1-4, with D unresolved. V was pared by 2 bases and J by 2 bases, with 15 bases between. The CDR3 has 17 residues. Germline V lookup: CDR1 MDHEN, CDR2 SYDVKM.

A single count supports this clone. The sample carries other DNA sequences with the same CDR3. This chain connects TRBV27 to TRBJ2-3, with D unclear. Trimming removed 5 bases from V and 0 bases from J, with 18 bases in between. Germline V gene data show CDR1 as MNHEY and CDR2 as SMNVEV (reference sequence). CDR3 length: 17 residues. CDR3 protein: CASSRIVVSRSTDTQYF. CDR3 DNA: TGTGCCAGCAGTCGCATCGTTGTATCCCGGAGCACAGATACGCAGTATTTT.

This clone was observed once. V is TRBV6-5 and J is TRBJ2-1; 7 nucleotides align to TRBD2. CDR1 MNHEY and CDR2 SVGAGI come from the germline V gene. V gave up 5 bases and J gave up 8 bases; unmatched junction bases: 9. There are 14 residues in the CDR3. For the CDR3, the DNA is TGTGCCAGCAGTCCGACTAGCCTCGGGGATGAGCAGTTCTTC. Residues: CASSPTSLGDEQFF.

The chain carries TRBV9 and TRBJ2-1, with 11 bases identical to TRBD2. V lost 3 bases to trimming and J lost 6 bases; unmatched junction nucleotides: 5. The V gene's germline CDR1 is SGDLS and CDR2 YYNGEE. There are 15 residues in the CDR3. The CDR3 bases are TGTGCCAGCAGCGACCTAGCGGGAGGAGGCAATGAGCAGTTCTTC. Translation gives CASSDLAGGGNEQFF. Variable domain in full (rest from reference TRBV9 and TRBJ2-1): DSGVTQTPKHLITATGQRVTLRCSPRSGDLSVYWYQQSLDQGLQFLIQYYNGEERAKGNILERFSAQQFPDLHSELNLSSLELGDSALYFCASSDLAGGGNEQFFGPGTRLTVL.

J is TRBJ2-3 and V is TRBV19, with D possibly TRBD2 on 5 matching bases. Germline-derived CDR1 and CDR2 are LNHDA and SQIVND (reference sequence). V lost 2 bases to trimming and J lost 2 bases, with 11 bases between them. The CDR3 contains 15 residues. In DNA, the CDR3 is TGTGCCAGTAGTATACAAGGCGGGTTCACAGATACGCAGTATTTT. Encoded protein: CASSIQGGFTDTQYF. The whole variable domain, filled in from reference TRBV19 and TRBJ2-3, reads DGGITQSPKYLFRKEGQNVTLSCEQNLNHDAMYWYRQDPGQGLRLIYYSQIVNDFQKGDIAEGYSVSREKKESFPLTVTSAQKNPTAFYLCASSIQGGFTDTQYFGPGTRLTVL.